Below, one TCR beta chain is given with its context. Seattle participants joined during active infection and were tracked over time. Original analysis: Cell counts per sample came from amplifying reference gene primers. The table came from immunoSEQ multiplex PCR; TCRdb's copy has only in-frame clones and leaves some out. The V and J calls and clone size are taken from that table; D and trimming were inferred from the DNA. The sample yields some 390,000 clones, approximately 87% seen once. These data are taken from a study of blood T cell repertoires in COVID-19. Turning to the study itself: Some COVID-19 samples were acute and others convalescent; all came from the United States, Italy and Spain.

The V and J ends lost 1 base and 14 bases, in that order; junction bases with no gene match: 9. The CDR3 consists of 15 residues. CDR1 MDHEN and CDR2 SYDVKM come from the germline V gene. The TCR comes from a woman aged 55-69 years with COVID-19, enrolled during active disease. Specimen: peripheral blood. V and J are TRBV28 and TRBJ1-6; TRBD1 matches 9 bases. In DNA, the CDR3 is TGTGCCAGCAGTTTATACGGGACAGGGACAGGAGCCCTCCACTTT. Its protein is CASSLYGTGTGALHF.